This TCR beta chain was obtained from a study of patients and donors after allogeneic stem cell transplantation. One entry per CDR3 protein results from TCRdb running MiXCR on the RT-PCR reads. Among about 87,000 distinct CDR3 sequences listed, approximately 5.2% were seen once. Germline V lookup: CDR1 DFQATT, CDR2 SNEGSKA (reference sequence). This CDR3 is built from 15 residues. V lost 0 bases to trimming and J lost 7 bases; unmatched junction nucleotides: 7. The V and J genes are TRBV20-1 and TRBJ1-4, with 8 bases matching TRBD1. Sequences were obtained from blood, either unsorted or a sorted T cell fraction (not recorded which). This clonotype originated in a human donor who was either an allogeneic HSCT recipient or a stem cell or donor lymphocyte infusion donor (not recorded which). It is not recorded whose cells these are; they may come from a transplant donor. DNA of the CDR3: TGCAGTGCTAGAGATTTCCAGGGGGCTGCTGAAAAACTGTTTTTT. Amino acids: CSARDFQGAAEKLFF.